The 3 T cell receptor beta chains below were found in one sample sequenced in a study of human T cells and chemical hapten exposure (dated by TCRdb to 2020 to 2023). Libraries were constructed by RACE. Sequencing was performed on a NextSeq 500. TCRdb itself trimmed the public reads at Q25 with fastp, ran MiXCR and retained productive beta chains. Under each unique CDR3 protein, matching rows form one entry showing the most common genes and DNA. Across this sample there are 120,000 to 150,000 distinct CDR3 sequences, with about 12% seen only once. The top ten hold around 1.4% of the sample. The time point label for this specimen denotes: patch test 2, 6 weeks after DPC sensitization. This specimen's treatment or condition label, per the study, means: therapeutic diphenylcyclopropenone sensitization with weekly scalp DPC. This sample comprised whole blood, obtained in connection with sensitization to the hapten diphenylcyclopropenone (DPC). These TCRs come from a woman aged 50 to 60 with alopecia areata. Some clones in this sample may be carry-over from other donors' samples.

This clonotype was counted many times. The rearrangement joins TRBV7-2 to TRBJ2-1, with D possibly being TRBD2 (6 bases). CDR1 is SGHTA, CDR2 FQGNSA, per germline. The CDR3 sequence is 16 residues long. Between the trimmed V and J ends, which lost 6 bases and 12 bases, there was a span of 27 bases. CDR3 amino acids: CASRISSVLVSQGQFF. The CDR3 region has the DNA TGTGCCAGCAGAATTTCTAGCGTTCTAGTCAGCCAAGGGCAGTTCTTC.

This clonotype occurred a few times. V is TRBV6-6 and J is TRBJ2-5, with a weak D call TRBD1 (6 bases). V was shortened by 0 bases and J by 4 bases, with 24 bases between the two germline ends. This CDR3 region has 19 residues. In germline, CDR1 is MNHNY, CDR2 SVGAGI (reference sequence). CDR3 nucleotide sequence: TGTGCCAGCAGTTACTCAGCGGTCCCGGGACACAGTCCCCCAGAGACCCAGTACTTC. Translating gives CASSYSAVPGHSPPETQYF.

This clonotype has more than one count but fewer than ten. Here the CDR3 reads CASSLWLEGAKNIQYF. CDR3 nucleotide sequence: TGTGCCAGCAGTTTATGGTTGGAGGGGGCCAAAAACATTCAGTACTTC. The chain carries TRBV12-3 or TRBV12-4 and TRBJ2-4; weak D call: TRBD2 (6 bases). Trimming took off 2 bases at V and 1 base at J, with 12 bases between the two ends. The CDR3 is 16 amino acids.